This passage covers 23 T cell receptor beta chains from one sample sequenced in a study of beta chain features in type 1 diabetes. The whole isolated RNA underwent reverse transcription, so sequencing captured expressed TCRB transcripts. Profiled with immunoSEQ multiplex PCR; TCRdb holds only in-frame clones, not every one. The sample has hundreds of thousands of clones, 15% seen once; the top ten hold less than 0.02%. Overall study results and limits: Shorter TCRB CDR3s, moderately but significantly so, marked every one of the four CD4+ subsets in Type 1 diabetes patients.

These receptors have no known antigen. Sequencing was done on a sample of naive CD4+ T cells from blood. These receptors all stem from a man between 18 and 29 years old with type 1 diabetes.

There are a few counts of this clone. The chain has TRBV28 and TRBJ1-2; D remains ambiguous. V lost 5 bases, J lost 0 bases, and 22 bases lay in between. Germline CDR1 reads MDHEN; CDR2 reads SYDVKM. This CDR3 is built from 18 residues. Here the CDR3 DNA reads TGTGCCAGCAGTCCGAACTATTCACGGGCGGGAGCTAACTATGGCTACACCTTC. It yields the protein CASSPNYSRAGANYGYTF.

The chain carries TRBV27 and TRBJ2-3; 8 bases are a match to TRBD2. This CDR3 has 15 residues. CDR1 is MNHEY and CDR2 is SMNVEV in the germline V gene (reference sequence). J lost 3 bases, V lost 5 bases, and 7 bases had no gene match. The CDR3, as DNA: TGTGCCAGCAGTCCCCGGGGGGGCCTGACAGATACGCAGTATTTT. Protein: CASSPRGGLTDTQYF.

This clone was counted between two and nine times. The chain uses TRBV19 and TRBJ2-1; TRBD2 is a possible D gene (5 bases). Trimming pared 3 bases from V and 1 base from J, leaving 7 bases between. CDR1 and CDR2 from the germline V gene are LNHDA and SQIVND (reference sequence). The CDR3 sequence is 14 residues long. The CDR3 DNA is TGTGCCAGTAGTATGCCGGGATCCTACAATGAGCAGTTCTTC. It codes for CASSMPGSYNEQFF. Full variable domain (missing parts from reference TRBV19 and TRBJ2-1): DGGITQSPKYLFRKEGQNVTLSCEQNLNHDAMYWYRQDPGQGLRLIYYSQIVNDFQKGDIAEGYSVSREKKESFPLTVTSAQKNPTAFYLCASSMPGSYNEQFFGPGTRLTVL.

The V and J genes are TRBV30 and TRBJ2-1, with D maybe TRBD1 (5 bases). CDR1 and CDR2 from the germline V gene are GTSNPN and SVGIG (reference sequence). The CDR3 has 13 amino acids. The CDR3 loop reads CAPTGHTHNEQFF. The DNA of the CDR3 is TGTGCGCCTACAGGCCACACGCACAATGAGCAGTTCTTC.

V usage is TRBV30 and J usage is TRBJ2-7; the D gene is possibly TRBD2 (6 bases). V lost 3 bases and J lost 1, with 13 bases in between. The germline V gene encodes CDR1 GTSNPN and CDR2 SVGIG (reference sequence). CDR3 size: 14 residues. This CDR3 is CAWSSGGVSYEQYF. The CDR3 DNA sequence: TGTGCCTGGAGCAGTGGCGGGGTTTCCTACGAGCAGTACTTC.

This clone turned up a few times. The chain combines TRBV27 with TRBJ2-7; tentatively, D is TRBD1 (6 bases). The V gene lost 2 bases and the J gene lost 3 bases, with 11 bases spanning the gap. The CDR3 has 14 amino acids. Germline CDR1 reads MNHEY; CDR2 reads SMNVEV (reference sequence). CDR3 region: CASSLGDRIYEQYF. The CDR3 DNA reads as TGTGCCAGCAGTTTAGGCGACAGGATCTACGAGCAGTACTTC.

The rearrangement links TRBV7-2 to TRBJ2-7, with 10 nucleotides matching TRBD1. CDR1 is SGHTA and CDR2 is FQGNSA in the germline V gene. V gave up 5 bases and J gave up 3 bases; unmatched junction bases: 7. This CDR3 spans 15 amino acids. CDR3 nucleotides: TGTGCCAGCAGCCCACCGGGACAGGGGTTCTACGAGCAGTACTTC. Its translation: CASSPPGQGFYEQYF.

The chain combines TRBV7-6 with TRBJ2-5, with 7 bases aligning to TRBD1. Per the germline V gene, CDR1 is SGHVS and CDR2 is FNYEAQ. The CDR3 is made up of 15 amino acids. The trim removed 3 bases at V and 4 bases at J, leaving 8 bases unmatched. The CDR3 loop is CASSFQGVVGETQYF. DNA for the CDR3: TGTGCCAGCAGCTTCCAGGGGGTGGTGGGAGAGACCCAGTACTTC.

As concerns this clone: Other DNA sequences within the sample encode an identical CDR3. This sequence joins TRBV30 and TRBJ1-5; no firm D call. V was clipped by 3 bases and J by 1 base, with 7 bases between them. This CDR3 has 13 residues. Germline-derived CDR1 and CDR2 are GTSNPN and SVGIG (reference sequence). CDR3 nucleotide sequence: TGTGCCTGGAGCCGGGGAAGCAATCAGCCCCAGCATTTT. Translation gives CAWSRGSNQPQHF.

The V call is TRBV5-1, the J call TRBJ2-7, with 8 bases aligning to TRBD2. Germline V CDR1 and CDR2: SGHRS, YFSETQ. Trimming took 4 bases from V and 7 from J; bases not matched to a gene: 7. CDR3 length: 13 amino acids. The CDR3 loop reads CASSRSAGAEQYF. CDR3 in DNA: TGCGCCAGCAGCCGGTCAGCGGGAGCTGAGCAGTACTTC.

The rearrangement joins TRBV4-3 to TRBJ2-7; the match to TRBD2 covers 7 bases. This CDR3 has 17 residues. With 4 bases clipped from V and 2 bases from J, the junction kept 14 bases outside the gene matches. Per germline, CDR1 LGHNA and CDR2 YSLEER. The CDR3 protein is CASSLKGLPGGTYEQYF. CDR3 nucleotides: TGCGCCAGCAGCCTGAAGGGACTCCCGGGGGGTACCTACGAGCAGTACTTC.

This clone was seen more than once but under ten times. The rearrangement uses TRBV7-9 and TRBJ2-3; a weak D match, TRBD2 (5 bases). The CDR3 is made up of 16 amino acids. Looked up from germline, CDR1 is SEHNR and CDR2 is FQNEAQ (reference sequence). The germline V and J ends were trimmed by 2 bases and 1 base, with 13 bases remaining between them. The CDR3 loop is CASSLTGGSGTDTQYF. As DNA, the CDR3 is TGTGCCAGCAGCTTAACGGGTGGGAGTGGCACAGATACGCAGTATTTT.

This clone was observed a few times. This rearrangement joins TRBV27 to TRBJ2-5; no firm D call. Germline V lookup: CDR1 MNHEY, CDR2 SMNVEV (reference sequence). V was shortened by 4 bases and J by 4 bases, with 10 bases between the two germline ends. The CDR3 covers 13 residues. This CDR3 reads CASSYQVRETQYF. The CDR3 DNA is TGTGCCAGCAGTTATCAGGTTAGAGAGACCCAGTACTTC.

There are a few counts of this clone. This chain uses TRBV4-3 with TRBJ1-4; TRBD1 matches 8 bases. With 0 bases clipped from V and 7 bases from J, the junction kept 7 bases outside the gene matches. CDR1 LGHNA and CDR2 YSLEER come from the germline V gene. The CDR3 loop spans 16 amino acids. DNA for the CDR3: TGCGCCAGCAGCCAAGATCATTGGACAGGGAGTGAAAAACTGTTTTTT. It specifies CASSQDHWTGSEKLFF.

V gene TRBV6-1 combines with J gene TRBJ2-7, with 9 bases fitting TRBD1. V was pared by 5 bases and J by 7 bases, with 6 bases of the junction left unmatched. This CDR3 is 13 amino acids long. The germline CDR1 and CDR2 sequences are MNHNS and SASEGT. DNA for the CDR3: TGTGCCAGCAGTCTCAGACAGGGGGGAGAGCAGTACTTC. It is translated as CASSLRQGGEQYF.

This clone was observed a few times. An end of the junction differs from the germline gene, which may be a read error. The rearrangement joins TRBV9 to TRBJ2-1; 8 nucleotides align to TRBD2. Germline V lookup: CDR1 SGDLS, CDR2 YYNGEE. There are 18 residues in the CDR3. Written as DNA, the CDR3 is TGTGCCAGCAGCGTCCCTAGACAGACCGGGACTAGATACACTGAGCAGTTCTTC. As protein: CASSVPRQTGTRYTEQFF.

The rearrangement joins TRBV21-1 to TRBJ1-4; the DNA was not used to check the table's D call, TRBD1. TRBV21-1 is a pseudogene. The CDR3 is 17 residues long. CDR3 residues: CASSKGTRGVWREKLFF. The CDR3 region has the DNA TGTGCCAGCAGCAAAGGTACCAGGGGAGTCTGGAGAGAAAAACTGTTTTTT.

The sample holds a few counts of this clone. One end of the junction is discordant with germline, which a read error may explain. The chain recombines TRBV5-1 with TRBJ1-1, with 9 bases aligning to TRBD1. Germline CDR1 and CDR2: SGHRS and YFSETQ. The CDR3 spans 15 residues. The CDR3 DNA reads TGCGCCAGCAGCATTGAAGGCGGGACAGGGAAGGGCCTCTCATTT. It specifies CASSIEGGTGKGLSF. The full variable domain, with the rest looked up from reference TRBV5-1 and TRBJ1-1, is KAGVTQTPRYLIKTRGQQVTLSCSPISGHRSVSWYQQTPGQGLQFLFEYFSETQRNKGNFPGRFSGRQFSNSRSEMNVSTLELGDSALYLCASSIEGGTGKGLSFGQGTRLTVV.

This rearrangement joins TRBV5-1 to TRBJ2-5; 8 positions agree with TRBD2. J lost 6 bases, V lost 4 bases, and 14 bases had no gene match. This CDR3 is built from 16 residues. Germline V gene data show CDR1 as SGHRS and CDR2 as YFSETQ. CDR3 DNA sequence: TGCGCCAGCAGCCCCCCTCACTTAGCGGGATCCAAGACCCAGTACTTC. Translation gives CASSPPHLAGSKTQYF.

This clone appeared a few times. The chain recombines TRBV5-6 with TRBJ2-7, with D tentatively TRBD1 (5 bases). The CDR3 is 14 amino acids. The germline V and J ends were trimmed by 5 bases and 3 bases, with 15 bases remaining between them. CDR1 SGHDT and CDR2 YYEEEE come from the germline V gene. CDR3 in amino acids: CASRRQRIYYEQYF. CDR3 in DNA: TGTGCCAGCAGGAGACAGAGAATCTACTACGAGCAGTACTTC.

The chain carries TRBV29-1 and TRBJ2-7, with TRBD2 as a possible D gene (7 bases). There are 14 residues in the CDR3. The germline gives CDR1 SQVTM, CDR2 ANQGSEA. The V and J ends lost 4 bases and 5 bases respectively, with 18 bases between them. The CDR3 sequence is CSVGRQGRANEQYF. As DNA, the CDR3 is TGCAGCGTTGGTCGTCAGGGGAGGGCTAACGAGCAGTACTTC.

This clone was detected a few times. This chain uses TRBV15 with TRBJ2-7; D unresolved. Germline loops: CDR1 LNHNV, CDR2 YYDKDF (reference sequence). V was trimmed by 1 base and J by 7 bases, leaving 11 bases between them. This CDR3 has 13 residues. The CDR3 region is CATSRVAPGEQYF. CDR3 in DNA: TGTGCCACCAGCAGAGTCGCCCCCGGGGAGCAGTACTTC.

This clone was seen a handful of times. The chain employs TRBV30 and TRBJ1-2; a possible D gene is TRBD1 (5 bases). Germline V CDR1 and CDR2: GTSNPN, SVGIG (reference sequence). Trimming took 1 base from V and 5 from J, leaving 14 bases between them. The length of the CDR3 is 14 residues. Here the CDR3 DNA reads TGTGCCTGGAGTGCCGGGGGGACGGGGTATGGCTACACCTTC. Amino acids: CAWSAGGTGYGYTF.